The 15 T cell receptor beta chains below all came from one sample that was sequenced in a study of T cells after yellow fever vaccination. Via MiXCR, TCRdb re-called the 5' RACE reads, giving one row per CDR3 protein. This table has around 530,000 distinct CDR3 sequences, 17% appearing once. Source: PBMCs, taken less than 6 days after the first yellow fever vaccination. These TCRs come from a man aged 18-30 years who received the YFV17D yellow fever vaccine.

This chain joins TRBV18 and TRBJ1-6; no clear D. V was trimmed by 5 bases and J by 8 bases, leaving 19 bases between them. This CDR3 is 16 amino acids long. The V gene's germline CDR1 is KGHSH and CDR2 LQKENI. CDR3 amino acids: CASSEQRDGRYSPLHF. The CDR3 region has the DNA TGTGCCAGCTCAGAGCAACGCGACGGGAGATATTCACCCCTCCACTTT.

In its sample, this clonotype was seen a few times. V usage is TRBV25-1 and J usage is TRBJ2-1; D gene unclear. Germline V gene lookup returns CDR1 MGHDK and CDR2 SYGVNS. Trimming took off 3 bases at V and 1 base at J, with 13 bases between the two ends. CDR3 length equals 16 residues. Here the CDR3 reads CASSDPEPRSYNEQFF. Here the CDR3 DNA reads TGTGCCAGCAGTGACCCCGAGCCCAGGTCCTACAATGAGCAGTTCTTC.

The V and J genes are TRBV4-3 and TRBJ1-2, with a weak D call TRBD1 (6 bases). The CDR3 contains 14 residues. Trimming pared 0 bases from V and 4 bases from J, leaving 9 bases between. Germline loops: CDR1 LGHNA, CDR2 YSLEER. The CDR3 bases are TGCGCCAGCAGCCAAGAAGCACAGGGCTATGGCTACACCTTC. Translation gives CASSQEAQGYGYTF.

This clonotype was detected once. The chain employs TRBV7-9 and TRBJ1-2; 9 positions match TRBD1. J gave up 2 bases and V 9 bases, and 7 bases lay outside the gene matches. This CDR3 contains 14 residues. Per the germline V gene, CDR1 is SEHNR and CDR2 is FQNEAQ (reference sequence). CDR3 DNA: TGTGCCAGGAGCCCCGGACAGGGGAACTATGGCTACACCTTC. Translating gives CARSPGQGNYGYTF. Looking up the rest from reference TRBV7-9 and TRBJ1-2 gives the full variable domain: DTGVSQNPRHKITKRGQNVTFRCDPISEHNRLYWYRQTLGQGPEFLTYFQNEAQLEKSRLLSDRFSAERPKGSFSTLEIQRTEQGDSAMYLCARSPGQGNYGYTFGSGTRLTVV.

This clonotype was seen more than once but under ten times. The chain carries TRBV6-1 and TRBJ2-1, with TRBD2 matching over 12 bases. V shed 10 bases and J 3 bases; nucleotides not matched to a gene: 7. The germline CDR1 and CDR2 sequences are MNHNS and SASEGT. This CDR3 is built from 15 residues. The CDR3, as DNA: TGTGCCACCAATGGACTAGCGGGGAGCTACAATGAGCAGTTCTTC. Residues: CATNGLAGSYNEQFF.

The rearrangement uses TRBV2 and TRBJ1-3; D gene unclear. Trimming cost V 7 bases and J 3 bases, with 10 bases left between them. This CDR3 is 13 amino acids long. Looked up from germline, CDR1 is SNHLY and CDR2 is FYNNEI. CDR3: CASIRGNGNTIYF. CDR3 DNA sequence: TGTGCCAGCATCCGAGGGAATGGAAACACCATATATTTT.

This sequence joins TRBV12-3 or TRBV12-4 and TRBJ1-2; a weak D match, TRBD1 (5 bases). V lost 6 bases, J lost 4 bases, and 12 bases lay in between. The CDR3 sequence is 13 residues long. CDR3 region: CASSKGLGYGYTF. As DNA, the CDR3 is TGTGCCAGCAGCAAGGGACTCGGCTATGGCTACACCTTC.

The table lists this clonotype with many counts. The rearrangement links TRBV20-1 to TRBJ1-5, with D possibly being TRBD1 (6 bases). This CDR3 is 13 amino acids long. Germline V gene sequence: CDR1 DFQATT, CDR2 SNEGSKA (reference sequence). V lost 4 bases, J lost 5 bases, and 12 bases lay in between. The DNA of the CDR3 is TGCAGTGCTAAACAGGGAATAGATCAGCCCCAGCATTTT. This sequence encodes CSAKQGIDQPQHF.

This chain joins TRBV7-6 and TRBJ1-2; 9 bases fit TRBD1. V shed 5 bases and J 8 bases; nucleotides not matched to a gene: 9. Looked up from germline, CDR1 is SGHVS and CDR2 is FNYEAQ. CDR3 size: 14 residues. Here the CDR3 DNA reads TGTGCCAGCAGCCGAAACACAGGGGGCGAAGGCTACACCTTC. It specifies CASSRNTGGEGYTF.

CDR3 DNA sequence: TGTGCCAGCAGCCAAGGGACAGGGGGGTACTACGAGCAGTACTTC. Translated, it gives CASSQGTGGYYEQYF. The J gene is TRBJ2-7, the V gene TRBV12-3 or TRBV12-4, with 11 bases matching TRBD1. CDR3 length: 15 residues. J was trimmed by 3 bases and V by 6 bases; bases with no gene match: 7.

This clonotype has ten or more counts. J is TRBJ2-5 and V is TRBV7-2, with TRBD2 as a possible D gene (5 bases). Between the trimmed V and J ends, which lost 1 base and 0 bases, there was a span of 6 bases. Germline V lookup: CDR1 SGHTA, CDR2 FQGNSA. The CDR3 is made up of 14 amino acids. CDR3 protein: CASSLGGNQETQYF. The DNA of the CDR3 is TGTGCCAGCAGCTTAGGAGGGAACCAAGAGACCCAGTACTTC. Combining the CDR3 with reference TRBV7-2 and TRBJ2-5 gives the whole variable domain GAGVSQSPSNKVTEKGKDVELRCDPISGHTALYWYRQSLGQGLEFLIYFQGNSAPDKSGLPSDRFSAERTGGSVSTLTIQRTQQEDSAVYLCASSLGGNQETQYFGPGTRLLVL.

The chain recombines TRBV27 with TRBJ2-2; no clear D gene. Germline CDR1 is MNHEY and CDR2 is SMNVEV (reference sequence). This CDR3 has 14 residues. Trimming stripped 4 bases from V and 4 bases from J, with 10 bases between. The CDR3 spells CASSSPWSTGELFF. CDR3 DNA sequence: TGTGCCAGCAGTTCCCCCTGGTCCACCGGGGAGCTGTTTTTT.

This clonotype came up a few times. The chain couples TRBV19 to TRBJ2-1, with a tentative D call TRBD2 (6 bases). V was pared by 3 bases and J by 9 bases, with 9 bases between. Per germline, CDR1 LNHDA and CDR2 SQIVND (reference sequence). CDR3 length: 12 amino acids. The CDR3 coding sequence is TGTGCCAGTAGTATTGTGGGACTTGAGCAGTTCTTC. Translating gives CASSIVGLEQFF. The full variable domain, its missing parts supplied by reference TRBV19 and TRBJ2-1, is DGGITQSPKYLFRKEGQNVTLSCEQNLNHDAMYWYRQDPGQGLRLIYYSQIVNDFQKGDIAEGYSVSREKKESFPLTVTSAQKNPTAFYLCASSIVGLEQFFGPGTRLTVL.

This clonotype was seen more than once but under ten times. The V gene is TRBV6-2 or TRBV6-3, the J gene TRBJ1-5; maybe TRBD1 (6 bases). Germline V gives CDR1 MNHEY, CDR2 SVGEGT. The CDR3 contains 13 residues. Trimming removed 2 bases from V and 6 bases from J, with 8 bases in between. The CDR3 sequence is CASSYVGGQPQHF. CDR3 nucleotides: TGTGCCAGCAGTTACGTAGGGGGTCAGCCCCAGCATTTT.

This clonotype was seen a few times. The chain combines TRBV6-6 with TRBJ1-4; no clear D gene. This CDR3 has 11 residues. The germline gives CDR1 MNHNY, CDR2 SVGAGI (reference sequence). V lost 6 bases and J 12 bases, leaving 11 bases between the germline ends. CDR3 amino acids: CASSSGLELFF. The CDR3, as DNA: TGTGCCAGCAGCTCCGGACTCGAACTGTTTTTT.